The entry below describes one TCR beta chain. Germline lookup yields CDR1 MDHEN and CDR2 SYDVKM. This CDR3 is built from 12 residues. V was pared by 3 bases and J by 7 bases, with 7 bases between. This record comes from a study of shared T cell receptors in the human thymus. The protocol was immunoSEQ multiplex PCR, while the TCRdb copy is restricted to in-frame clones and leaves out a portion. The sample contains some 660,000 clones, over 75% of which appear only once. A further study also used this sample, focusing on human thymus T cells. That paper notes: It looked as if thymic and blood repertoires used V and J genes in a biased way.

The source material was thymocytes. This receptor was taken from a boy younger than two with a congenital heart defect. The V gene is TRBV28, the J gene TRBJ2-1; D is undetermined. The CDR3 region has the DNA TGTGCCAGCAGTTTTTTCAGAAATGAGCAGTTCTTC. Translating it yields CASSFFRNEQFF.